This T cell receptor (beta chain) was documented in a study of vaccination and CD4 T cells after COVID-19. The V end lost 5 bases, the J end lost 2 bases, and 16 bases lay between the germline ends. The CDR3 runs 15 residues. The germline V gene has CDR1 MDHEN and CDR2 SYDVKM. Sequencing of DNA taken from cultured CD4+ T cells relied on the Oncomine TCR Beta short-read assay. A single record per CDR3 protein comes from TCRdb applying MiXCR to the PCR reads. The sample holds 13,000 to 15,000 distinct CDR3 sequences, 53% seen once. The treatment: roughly 11-day PBMC culture with coronavirus spike peptide pools or control peptides (ViraFEST assay). Points on this clonotype: Its antigen is not identified.

Findings and limits, study-wide: Vaccine-specific clones numbering 304 of 307 showed spike mono-reactivity in convalescent patients.

The chain links TRBV28 to TRBJ2-7; D is possibly TRBD1 (5 bases). This clonotype was obtained from a human donor who had recovered from COVID-19. The sample consisted of CD4+ T cells from blood, cultured in vitro. As DNA, the CDR3 is TGTGCCAGCAGTACCCTAAAGCAGGGCACCTACGAGCAGTACTTC. It specifies CASSTLKQGTYEQYF.